This TCR beta chain derives from a study of cytomegalovirus exposure and HLA in healthy donors (dated by TCRdb to the late 2010s). With respect to the entire study: An earlier analysis of a few hundred of the donors reported 276 Gb of sequence data and about 120 million unique TCR beta sequences obtained from roughly 170 million T cells. About 300 gigabases of sequencing data and approximately 93 million unique TCR sequences were included in an early release covering about 600 HLA-typed donors. A later genetic analysis took genome-wide SNP genotypes for about 55% of the 666 donors and used that subset as a discovery cohort. Donor age, sex, ethnicity and CMV serostatus were collected together with the repertoire data. All discovery cohort repertoires had been generated using a single sequencing platform. Typing coverage differed by locus: A, B, C, DRB1 and DQB1 were typed in roughly 620-630 donors, DQA1 in about 500, DPA1 in approximately 610, and DPB1 in 400 to 490. An earlier analysis of a few hundred of the donors applied high-throughput TCR beta sequencing to assess whether each TCR beta V gene segment acted as functional or pseudogenic. To study patterns of TCR occurrence, a later analysis re-analyzed previously published TCR beta repertoires from around 660 donors and added high-resolution HLA genotyping. The later analysis used no new phenotypic data to find candidate immune exposures, relying instead on TCR beta sequences and their occurrence across donors. In addition to the first cohort of approximately 670 subjects, a separate validation cohort of around 110 different subjects was used. The T cell repertoires of 670 or so subjects were profiled by immunosequencing and related to cytomegalovirus serostatus. The study combined high-throughput TCR immunosequencing, statistical association of individual TCRs with disease status, and machine learning to predict cytomegalovirus infection status. A few DR-DQ haplotypes were treated as single units for association and clustering because of strong linkage in the cohort. The study aimed to test whether cataloging public T cell receptors could reveal signatures of past pathogen exposure. Of the approximately 400 genotyped donors, approximately 81% were placed in the genetic ancestry cluster associated with self-reported Caucasian donors. Among about 360 genotyped donors of the cohort, an average of approximately 240,000 unique TCR beta nucleotide sequences were sequenced per donor, roughly 18% of them non-productive. Class I and class II HLA loci were covered by the typing at four-digit resolution.

Cut back by 3 bases and 3 bases, the V and J ends lie 5 bases apart. Reading the germline V gene gives CDR1 SQVTM and CDR2 ANQGSEA. From the cysteine up to the phenylalanine, the CDR3 has a length of 12 residues. CDR3 DNA only is kept here, 36 bases in frame from base 1. General conclusions and limits of the study: Strong co-occurrence of HLA alleles, especially DR and DQ, made assigning TCR associations to individual alleles difficult. A few of the identified cytomegalovirus-associated TCR beta chains were confirmed in vitro to be specific for cytomegalovirus antigens. In both the original and validation cohorts, the classifier was reported to diagnose cytomegalovirus status with high specificity and sensitivity. The earlier analysis of 450 to 700 of the donors excluded approximately 15 rarely observed V segments, including chromosome 9 orphons, because counts were too low. According to a later analysis, parvovirus B19, influenza, CMV and Epstein-Barr virus appeared linked to several top co-occurrence clusters. In a later analysis, the rate of TCR association differed among HLA loci, with DRB1 alleles having the most associated TCRs and HLA-C alleles having the fewest. While some public TCRs were present in many individuals, most TCR sequences turned up only very rarely across donors. The study gave a list of 150 to 200 TCR beta chains associated with cytomegalovirus. The sequencing pipeline was judged likely to have produced a cluster of highly shared sequence variants as a technical artifact. The only immune exposure information available for the cohort was CMV serostatus. Correlated functional status among segregating V segments might be attributable to linkage disequilibrium, but an unknown experimental factor could not be ruled out. Because HLA typing was missing for some donors at each locus, association tests included only the typed subset. A later analysis found that most CMV-associated TCR beta chains appeared HLA-restricted, with HLA associations seemingly driven largely by CMV exposure. In a later analysis, HLA-associated TCR beta chains showed more clonal expansion and lower generation probabilities than non-associated chains that were equally common. In a later analysis, 15,000 to 20,000 TCR beta sequences were associated with specific HLA alleles at a false discovery rate of 0.05. In an earlier analysis of a few hundred of the donors, most TCR beta V segments were observed in productive rearrangements about 90% or about 30% of the time, broadly matching IMGT annotations. In this cohort, only TCR beta chains were sequenced, and detectable features were limited by the absence of alpha or paired-chain data. In a later genetic analysis, fewer N-insertions in productive TCRs were reported among donors in an Asian-associated ancestry cluster than the roughly 700-donor mean. The presence/absence analyses assumed that sequencing depth was roughly uniform across donors, and that assumption may not be true. A later genetic analysis associated a missense DCLRE1C variant with V-gene and J-gene trimming of TCR beta chains, and an independent cohort replicated the association. According to the authors, the approach could potentially be generalized to other disease states and immunological phenotypes. Because the 87-base-pair reads could not distinguish some IMGT-functional V segments, including TRBV6-2 and TRBV6-3, those segments were excluded. A further reported finding was that TCR beta sequences accurately predicted the HLA-A and HLA-B alleles for most subjects in the first cohort.

The library was prepared using the immunoSEQ multiplex PCR assay. The multiplex PCR relied on a mix of 60 forward primers for TCR Vbeta segments and 13 reverse primers for TCR Jbeta segments. Amplification of the CDR3 region of rearranged TCR beta genes was performed with a multiplex PCR assay on genomic DNA. The Illumina HiSeq System was used to sequence the amplified TCR beta libraries as 87-base-pair reads. The published analysis was carried out like this. In a later analysis, tens of millions of unique TCR beta chains were counted across the roughly 700 repertoires, and some 10 million of these chains were shared by at least two donors. Raw reads were error-corrected and collapsed into unique sequences with a nearest-neighbor algorithm that merged closely related sequences to remove PCR and sequencing errors. V, D and J gene segments were assigned by aligning CDR3 sequences to IMGT reference sequences. For a sequence to be retained, a match of at least six nucleotides was required to both a V gene segment and a J gene segment. A rearrangement counted as productive if the CDR3 had no stop codons and remained in frame with V and J, and every other rearrangement counted as non-productive. Following IMGT convention, CDR3 was defined as the stretch from the second conserved V-encoded cysteine up to the conserved J-encoded phenylalanine. The earlier analysis of approximately 500 of the donors excluded sequences that lacked an unambiguous match to a single V gene segment. In an earlier analysis of approximately 550 of the donors, V segments were called functional above 56.7% productive rearrangements and were called segregating when the between-donor standard deviation exceeded 5%. A statistical classification framework was built to diagnose cytomegalovirus status from the catalog of TCR beta chain sequences. V and J gene assignment, in a later analysis, came from comparing TCR nucleotide sequences with IMGT/GENE-DB human TR gene sequences. In a later analysis, CDR3 sequences and most-parsimonious VDJ recombination scenarios were assigned using the TCRdist pipeline. A later analysis defined each TCR beta chain by its CDR3 amino acid sequence plus V-gene family, and excluded reads lacking a unique V-gene family. A later analysis removed 600 or so highly shared, low-generation-probability nucleotide sequences to deal with suspected cross-contamination and a sequencing artifact. For each public chain, a later analysis derived a clonal expansion index from normalized ranks of inferred template counts within each repertoire. In a later analysis, generation probabilities were computed using a VDJ recombination model fitted to out-of-frame rearrangements, and the results were checked against IGoR. Hypergeometric tests were used in a later analysis to score TCR-TCR, TCR-HLA and TCR-CMV co-occurrence, with a repertoire-size bias correction applied to the TCR pairs. False discovery rates were estimated in a later analysis by permuting HLA or CMV assignments 20 times. In a later analysis, co-occurring TCRs were grouped using DBSCAN, and TCRdist sequence similarity was added for clustering within HLA-allele-positive subsets. For co-occurrence clustering, repertoires with fewer than 30,000 or more than 120,000 public chains were excluded, along with 5 or 6 repertoires with anomalous nucleotide sharing. In its TCRdb copy, this immuneACCESS table keeps in-frame sequences only and misses some clones. Where compared with another copy, unresolved V genes explain less than half of these, and the others have no known cause. The DNA was the basis for D and trimming; V, J and clone size are from that table. The sample table shows more than 85,000 clones, and under 85% are seen once. Jointly, the top ten make up roughly 8% of the sample.

Notes on this clone: The antigen it recognizes is unknown. It has no much larger one-base neighbor in the sample; base qualities were not kept.

The cohort was made up of 666 healthy bone marrow donors. At the time of sampling, every cohort member was nominally healthy, though immune exposures that went unrecorded were likely present. The donor was CMV seropositive and belonged to the group of about 290 seropositive cohort members. A peripheral blood sample was provided by each donor, and peripheral blood mononuclear cells were used for TCR beta sequencing. Genomic DNA was extracted from the blood cell samples with the Qiagen DNeasy Blood Extraction Kit. The clonotype comes from a woman between 50 and 59 years old in good health and CMV-seropositive. The sample consisted of PBMCs. This chain joins TRBV29-1 to TRBJ2-2, with no D gene named confidently. At the DNA level, the sequence is TGCAGCGTTGACTCGGACACCGGGGAGCTGTTTTTT. Its amino acids are CSVDSDTGELFF.